These 32 T cell receptor beta chains share one sample of origin, sequenced in a study of cytomegalovirus exposure and HLA in healthy donors. Profiled with immunoSEQ multiplex PCR; TCRdb holds only in-frame clones, not every one. The table shows 130,000 to 150,000 clones, with almost 85% occurring only once. Sequencing was carried out using PBMCs. These TCRs come from a woman aged 30 to 39 in good health and CMV-seronegative.

The chain is built from TRBV2 and TRBJ1-2; 8 bases are a match to TRBD1. Germline V gives CDR1 SNHLY, CDR2 FYNNEI. The trim removed 5 bases at V and 8 bases at J, leaving 16 bases unmatched. CDR3 length: 16 amino acids. CDR3 DNA sequence: TGTGCCAGCAGTACCGGGACAGGCGTCTATGGCGACGGCTACACCTTC. Its translation: CASSTGTGVYGDGYTF.

The chain carries TRBV5-1 and TRBJ2-5; 7 bases match TRBD1. V lost 4 bases and J lost 5; bases outside the gene matches: 5. Germline V gene sequence: CDR1 SGHRS, CDR2 YFSETQ. CDR3 length: 13 amino acids. The CDR3 here is CASSQGTAETQYF. As DNA, the CDR3 is TGCGCCAGCAGCCAGGGGACAGCCGAGACCCAGTACTTC.

Notes on this clone: The same CDR3 arises from other DNA sequences in this sample as well. The chain links TRBV18 to TRBJ1-4; perhaps TRBD1 as D (6 bases). The CDR3 sequence is 15 residues long. V gave up 3 bases and J gave up 7 bases, with 15 bases separating them. CDR1 KGHSH and CDR2 LQKENI come from the germline V gene. This chain's CDR3 is CASSPPGQGGEKLFF. CDR3 DNA sequence: TGTGCCAGCTCACCCCCGGGACAAGGAGGTGAAAAACTGTTTTTT.

The V gene is TRBV6-1, the J gene TRBJ1-1; tentatively, D is TRBD1 (6 bases). Germline values: CDR1 MNHNS, CDR2 SASEGT. CDR3 length: 14 residues. V was shortened by 4 bases and J by 1 base, with 10 bases between the two germline ends. This chain's CDR3 is CASSVKQGNTEAFF. The CDR3 nucleotides read TGTGCCAGCAGTGTTAAACAGGGGAACACTGAAGCTTTCTTT.

This sequence joins TRBV6-6 and TRBJ2-3; D is unresolved. Trimming cost V 4 bases and J 2 bases, with 7 bases left between them. The CDR3 is made up of 13 amino acids. Germline V lookup: CDR1 MNHNY, CDR2 SVGAGI (reference sequence). The CDR3 sequence is CASSSPITDTQYF. CDR3 coding DNA: TGTGCCAGCAGTTCCCCAATCACAGATACGCAGTATTTT.

The rearrangement links TRBV2 to TRBJ2-5, with 14 bases lining up with TRBD2. V lost 8 bases to trimming and J lost 7 bases; unmatched junction nucleotides: 15. CDR3 length equals 17 residues. Germline CDR1 SNHLY, CDR2 FYNNEI. The CDR3 reads CASRGTSGGKRYWTQYF. CDR3 nucleotides: TGTGCCAGCCGGGGGACTAGCGGGGGCAAAAGGTATTGGACCCAGTACTTC.

The rearrangement uses TRBV5-4 and TRBJ1-1; the D gene is possibly TRBD1 (5 bases). CDR3 length: 15 residues. Trimming removed 0 bases from V and 5 bases from J, with 14 bases in between. Per germline, CDR1 SGHNT and CDR2 YYREEE (reference sequence). CDR3 amino acids: CASSLALGLGTEAFF. CDR3 DNA: TGTGCCAGCAGCTTGGCTTTGGGGCTGGGGACTGAAGCTTTCTTT.

The V gene is TRBV7-2, the J gene TRBJ2-7; 10 nucleotides agree with TRBD1. Trimming at V came to 9 bases and at J to 3 bases, leaving 11 bases not matched to a gene. The CDR3 covers 15 residues. Germline V gene sequence: CDR1 SGHTA, CDR2 FQGNSA. The CDR3 sequence is CASTPTGQGFYEQYF. The DNA of the CDR3 is TGTGCCAGTACACCTACGGGACAGGGGTTCTACGAGCAGTACTTC.

The gene calls are TRBV2 and TRBJ2-5; D not resolved. Trimming stripped 8 bases from V and 5 bases from J, with 15 bases between. The germline gives CDR1 SNHLY, CDR2 FYNNEI. CDR3 length: 13 amino acids. The CDR3 coding sequence is TGTGCCAGCTCCGAGCAAATTGTGGAGACCCAGTACTTC. Translation gives CASSEQIVETQYF.

The chain employs TRBV2 and TRBJ1-5, with 11 bases aligning to TRBD1. CDR1 and CDR2 from the germline V gene are SNHLY and FYNNEI. The CDR3 runs to 15 residues. With V trimmed by 6 bases and J by 4 bases, 5 bases remained unmatched. The CDR3 DNA reads TGTGCCAGCAGGGCCGGGACAGGGGGGAATCAGCCCCAGCATTTT. It yields the protein CASRAGTGGNQPQHF. The entire variable domain, with the rest obtained from reference TRBV2 and TRBJ1-5, is as follows: EPEVTQTPSHQVTQMGQEVILRCVPISNHLYFYWYRQILGQKVEFLVSFYNNEISEKSEIFDDQFSVERPDGSNFTLKIRSTKLEDSAMYFCASRAGTGGNQPQHFGDGTRLSIL.

The rearrangement joins TRBV4-1 to TRBJ1-1; a possible D gene is TRBD1 (5 bases). CDR1 and CDR2 from the germline V gene are MGHRA and YSYEKL. The V gene lost 5 bases and the J gene lost 4 bases, with 14 bases spanning the gap. The CDR3 runs 14 residues. The CDR3 loop is CASSKTGSTTEAFF. The CDR3 region has the DNA TGCGCCAGCAGCAAAACAGGTTCAACCACTGAAGCTTTCTTT.

The genes are TRBV12-5 and TRBJ2-5; TRBD2 matches 16 bases. CDR3 length: 16 amino acids. Germline V lookup: CDR1 LGHNT, CDR2 FRNRAP. V lost 7 bases, J lost 5 bases, and 7 bases stayed unmatched. The CDR3 DNA reads as TGTGCTAGTGCCATGGGACTAGCGGGGGGGCGCGAGACCCAGTACTTC. Its translation is CASAMGLAGGRETQYF. The whole variable domain, remainder taken from reference TRBV12-5 and TRBJ2-5, is DARVTQTPRHKVTEMGQEVTMRCQPILGHNTVFWYRQTMMQGLELLAYFRNRAPLDDSGMPKDRFSAEMPDATLATLKIQPSEPRDSAVYFCASAMGLAGGRETQYFGPGTRLLVL.

The chain uses TRBV19 and TRBJ1-1, with TRBD1 matching over 7 bases. The CDR3 is 14 residues long. Germline V gene data show CDR1 as LNHDA and CDR2 as SQIVND (reference sequence). V lost 6 bases and J lost 4; bases outside the gene matches: 8. In DNA form, the CDR3 reads TGTGCCAGTAGCGACAGGGTTGGGGTCACTGAAGCTTTCTTT. It translates to CASSDRVGVTEAFF.

The chain recombines TRBV4-3 with TRBJ1-3; 8 bases are a match to TRBD1. CDR1 LGHNA and CDR2 YSLEER come from the germline V gene. This CDR3 comprises 16 residues. The ends lost 2 bases at V and 1 base at J; junction bases unmatched: 4. CDR3 loop: CASSQLTGASGNTIYF. CDR3 nucleotides: TGCGCCAGCAGCCAACTGACAGGGGCGTCTGGAAACACCATATATTTT.

The V gene is TRBV29-1, the J gene TRBJ1-2, with no clear D. The CDR3 contains 12 residues. Deletions cut 0 bases from V and 7 bases from J, with 9 bases between. CDR1 is SQVTM, CDR2 ANQGSEA, per germline. The CDR3 nucleotides read TGCAGCGTTGAAGATGCGAGGGTTGGCTACACCTTC. Protein product: CSVEDARVGYTF.

V usage is TRBV7-2 and J usage is TRBJ2-2; D unresolved. Trimming cost V 5 bases and J 5 bases, with 9 bases left between them. Germline loops: CDR1 SGHTA, CDR2 FQGNSA. The CDR3 has 13 residues. This chain's CDR3 is CASSGKMTGELFF. CDR3 bases: TGTGCCAGCAGCGGCAAGATGACCGGGGAGCTGTTTTTT.

This sequence joins TRBV7-9 and TRBJ1-2, with 7 bases that match TRBD1. CDR1 and CDR2 (germline): SEHNR, FQNEAQ (reference sequence). CDR3 length equals 12 residues. Germline trimming cut 8 bases from V and 8 bases from J; bases unmatched to any gene: 8. DNA for the CDR3: TGTGCCAGCGAGGGGGCCCCGGGAGGCTACACCTTC. Its protein is CASEGAPGGYTF.

J is TRBJ2-7 and V is TRBV2, with TRBD1 matching over 8 bases. The CDR3 contains 11 residues. The V gene's germline CDR1 is SNHLY and CDR2 FYNNEI. The trim removed 8 bases at V and 5 bases at J, leaving 2 bases unmatched. Here the CDR3 reads CASGTGDEQYF. The DNA of the CDR3 is TGTGCCAGCGGGACAGGTGACGAGCAGTACTTC.

This rearrangement joins TRBV6-6 to TRBJ1-2, with 8 bases fitting TRBD1. Germline assignment: CDR1 MNHNY and CDR2 SVGAGI (reference sequence). This CDR3 region has 15 residues. Unmatched junction bases numbered 6, after V lost 5 bases and J lost 1 base. The CDR3 sequence: CASSDGQGRNYGYTF. CDR3 DNA sequence: TGTGCCAGCAGTGATGGACAGGGACGTAACTATGGCTACACCTTC.

The CDR3 here is CATSRTDEDSNLYGYTF. CDR3 nucleotides: TGTGCCACCAGCAGAACCGACGAAGACAGCAACCTTTATGGCTACACCTTC. The chain is built from TRBV15 and TRBJ1-2; D may be TRBD1 (5 bases). V was trimmed by 2 bases and J by 5 bases, leaving 21 bases between them. The CDR3 covers 17 residues. CDR1 is LNHNV and CDR2 is YYDKDF in the germline V gene (reference sequence).

The chain carries TRBV2 and TRBJ1-1; D is ambiguous. CDR1 and CDR2 (germline): SNHLY, FYNNEI. V dropped 1 base and J dropped 1 base, with 19 bases sitting between them. This CDR3 has 18 residues. In DNA, the CDR3 is TGTGCCAGCAGTGAAGTCAGACCACTCGGTTGGGCGAACACTGAAGCTTTCTTT. This encodes CASSEVRPLGWANTEAFF.

This clone came up a few times. The chain couples TRBV28 to TRBJ1-1; D not certain. V lost 7 bases and J lost 9, with 21 bases in between. From germline, CDR1 is MDHEN and CDR2 SYDVKM. This CDR3 is 14 amino acids long. CDR3 amino acids: CASKNTGEYVKAFF. As DNA, the CDR3 is TGTGCCAGCAAGAACACCGGAGAATACGTGAAAGCTTTCTTT.

This clone was detected only a few times. The V and J genes are TRBV27 and TRBJ2-3; 11 bases agree with TRBD2. The CDR3 is made up of 20 amino acids. Germline V gene data show CDR1 as MNHEY and CDR2 as SMNVEV (reference sequence). Trimming took 5 bases from V and 0 from J; bases not matched to a gene: 16. For the CDR3, the DNA is TGTGCCAGCAGTCCCCGGGATAGCGGGGGGGATTCCTCTAGCACAGATACGCAGTATTTT. This translates into CASSPRDSGGDSSSTDTQYF.

The chain carries TRBV2 and TRBJ1-5; 9 bases match TRBD1. The V segment lost 6 bases and the J segment 6 bases; nucleotides outside the gene matches: 6. This CDR3 region has 14 residues. From germline, CDR1 is SNHLY and CDR2 FYNNEI. For the CDR3, the DNA is TGTGCCAGCAGCGGGACAGGGCTGGGTCAGCCCCAGCATTTT. The encoded protein is CASSGTGLGQPQHF.

V gene TRBV2 combines with J gene TRBJ2-2, with D uncertain. The CDR3 covers 16 residues. V shed 0 bases and J shed 2 bases, with 10 bases lying between them. Per the germline V gene, CDR1 is SNHLY and CDR2 is FYNNEI. For the CDR3, the DNA is TGTGCCAGCAGTGAAGCCGCTCCAGGCAACACCGGGGAGCTGTTTTTT. Protein product: CASSEAAPGNTGELFF.

The chain links TRBV30 to TRBJ1-5; TRBD1 matches at 7 bases. This CDR3 has 17 residues. J lost 0 bases, V lost 5 bases, and 13 bases had no gene match. Germline CDR1 reads GTSNPN; CDR2 reads SVGIG (reference sequence). CDR3: CAWSTLRGQNSNQPQHF. The CDR3 DNA follows: TGTGCCTGGTCCACTCTCCGGGGACAGAATAGCAATCAGCCCCAGCATTTT.

The V gene is TRBV6-1, the J gene TRBJ2-1, with 8 positions matching TRBD1. V trimming: 4 bases; J trimming: 7 bases; junction bases outside the gene matches: 6. CDR1 MNHNS and CDR2 SASEGT come from the germline V gene. This CDR3 has 14 residues. The CDR3 DNA reads TGTGCCAGCAGTGCGGCAGGGGGCTGGAATGAGCAGTTCTTC. Its protein is CASSAAGGWNEQFF.

The chain joins TRBV5-1 to TRBJ2-3; 10 bases align to TRBD2. The CDR3 sequence is 17 residues long. V lost 4 bases and J lost 0; bases outside the gene matches: 8. CDR1 and CDR2 (germline): SGHRS, YFSETQ. This CDR3 is CASSLLSSGGSTDTQYF. CDR3 coding DNA: TGCGCCAGCAGCCTACTAAGTAGCGGGGGGAGCACAGATACGCAGTATTTT.

The chain combines TRBV9 with TRBJ1-6; D uncertain. V was shortened by 1 base and J by 2 bases, with 13 bases between the two germline ends. From germline, CDR1 is SGDLS and CDR2 YYNGEE. This CDR3 has 17 amino acids. The CDR3 DNA sequence: TGTGCCAGCAGCGTACAAGATCAGATGCCCTATAATTCACCCCTCCACTTT. The encoded protein is CASSVQDQMPYNSPLHF.

V is TRBV29-1 and J is TRBJ2-7, with 11 positions matching TRBD1. The germline V gene encodes CDR1 SQVTM and CDR2 ANQGSEA. Trimming cost V 0 bases and J 1 base; bases outside gene matches: 8. This CDR3 has 17 residues. CDR3 DNA: TGCAGCGTTGAAGATTGGGGGGACAGGGGGAGTTCCTACGAGCAGTACTTC. Protein: CSVEDWGDRGSSYEQYF.

J is TRBJ2-7 and V is TRBV27, with D perhaps TRBD1 (6 bases). This CDR3 has 13 amino acids. Germline loops: CDR1 MNHEY, CDR2 SMNVEV (reference sequence). Trimming removed 6 bases from V and 0 bases from J, with 9 bases in between. The CDR3 sequence: CASRTGTSYEQYF. CDR3 nucleotides: TGTGCCAGCAGGACAGGTACCTCCTACGAGCAGTACTTC.

This sequence joins TRBV10-2 and TRBJ1-1; possibly TRBD1 for D (6 bases). CDR3 length: 14 amino acids. The germline V gene encodes CDR1 WSHSY and CDR2 SAAADI. V lost 1 base and J 0 bases, leaving 6 bases between the germline ends. The CDR3 DNA is TGCGCCAGCAGTGAGTACAGGGTGAACACTGAAGCTTTCTTT. Protein: CASSEYRVNTEAFF.